The present T cell receptor (beta chain) was sequenced within a study of T cell changes during pregnancy in multiple sclerosis. CDR1 is MNHNY and CDR2 is SVGAGI in the germline V gene (reference sequence). V shed 6 bases and J shed 3 bases, with 7 bases lying between them. This CDR3 is built from 12 residues. The data were produced by immunoSEQ multiplex PCR, yet TCRdb's version contains in-frame clones alone and is incomplete. The table shows some 38,000 clones, with more than 75% occurring only once. The receptor was derived from a female donor in good health, enrolled as a control in a pregnancy study. This specimen consisted of CD4+ T cells from peripheral blood mononuclear cells, obtained in the second trimester of pregnancy. The chain employs TRBV6-6 and TRBJ2-3; maybe TRBD2 (5 bases). Here the CDR3 reads CASREGTDTQYF. In nucleotides, the CDR3 is TGTGCCAGCAGAGAGGGTACAGATACGCAGTATTTT.